The T cell receptor (beta chain) under discussion was sequenced for a study of CXCR3-negative and CXCR3-positive naive CD8 T cells. Looked up from germline, CDR1 is MDHEN and CDR2 is SYDVKM. The CDR3 consists of 21 residues. Study-level findings and limits: Sequencing showed both naive subsets with comparably high diversity, and memory CD8+ cells much lower. Similar TRBV-TRBJ usage characterized naive CXCR3-negative and CXCR3-positive cells; memory cells differed. Fresh PBMCs went into most assays, and CXCR3 expression partly declined after cryopreservation. Naive subsets had comparable surface CD5; TCR strength was inferred from TRB CDR3 properties. Hydrophobicity of TRB CDR3s was greater in CXCR3-positive naive cells than in CXCR3-negative naive cells.

On this clonotype: The antigen is unknown.

The authors prepared UMI-labeled TRB cDNA libraries by 5' RACE. TCRdb re-called the 5' RACE reads; every CDR3 protein appears as one record, without DNA. The repertoire table contains tens of thousands of distinct CDR3 sequences. The chain uses TRBV28 and TRBJ2-2; without DNA, the TCRdb call of TRBD1 cannot be checked. The TCR comes from a human donor in good health. Some clones in this sample may be carry-over from other donors' samples. Sample: naive CXCR3+ CD8+ T cells from blood. Subset given: CD45RO-CCR7+CD27+CD95- naive CD8+ T cells expressing CXCR3 (TNR3+). CDR3 sequence: CASSQTDPRSTGRPYTGELFF.